This T cell receptor beta chain is from a study of control samples from healthy donors and cancer patients. Measured with immunoSEQ multiplex PCR; TCRdb has only the in-frame clones, and not every one. The sample contains some 130,000 clones, 80% to 95% of which appear only once. Sequencing input: blood. This receptor was obtained from a man aged 35-49 years in good health.

Here the CDR3 DNA reads TGTGCCAGCAGCATAGGACAGGCGAACACTGAAGCTTTCTTT. Protein product: CASSIGQANTEAFF. The V call is TRBV7-9, the J call TRBJ1-1; the match to TRBD1 covers 7 bases. The CDR3 contains 14 residues. V gave up 5 bases and J gave up 1 base; unmatched junction bases: 4. Per germline, CDR1 SEHNR and CDR2 FQNEAQ (reference sequence).